This is a list of T cell receptor beta chains from one sample in a study of blood T cell repertoires in COVID-19. Assay: immunoSEQ multiplex PCR; the TCRdb copy retains only in-frame clones and omits some. This sample has approximately 6,600 clones; about 89% occur once, and the top ten carry more than 8%. Source material: peripheral blood. The source of these receptors is a human donor in a cohort sampled during active COVID-19. The donor label of this sample is uncertain. The CDR3 runs from the conserved cysteine through the conserved F or W. The D gene is left open where the match is weak. Expanded clones are given a class, and other clones once, few, many or no size at all.

clone_size	j_call	v_call	d_call	cdr3_nt	cdr3_aa
NA	TRBJ2-1	TRBV9	TRBD1	TGTGCCAGCAGCGTAGGACAGGGGTCCTACAATGAGCAGTTCTTC	CASSVGQGSYNEQFF
NA	TRBJ1-1	TRBV2	TRBD1	TGTGCCAGCAGTGAAACAGGGGACACTGAAGCTTTCTTT	CASSETGDTEAFF
NA	TRBJ1-2	TRBV5-1	NA	TGCGCCAGCAGCTTCAATTATCGTCAGGGCTACACCTTC	CASSFNYRQGYTF
NA	TRBJ1-4	TRBV5-1	NA	TGCGCCAGCAGCGGCGGGACTGATAATGAAAAACTGTTTTTT	CASSGGTDNEKLFF
NA	TRBJ1-6	TRBV7-8	NA	TGTGCCAGCAGCTTAGCGAACGCAGGGGTAGGTTCACCCCTCCACTTT	CASSLANAGVGSPLHF
once	TRBJ2-5	TRBV5-1	NA	TGCGCCAGCAGCTTGGGGCAGGGGTTGGCAGAGACCCAGTACTTC	CASSLGQGLAETQYF
once	TRBJ2-7	TRBV29-1	TRBD1	TGCAGCGTTGAAGTCGAGGGGGCGCCCATCTACGAGCAGTACTTC	CSVEVEGAPIYEQYF
NA	TRBJ2-7	TRBV7-8	NA	TGTGCCAGCAGCTGGAGGGCCATTTACAACGACGAGCAGTACTTC	CASSWRAIYNDEQYF
NA	TRBJ1-2	TRBV28	TRBD1	TGTGCCAGCAGCTCGACAGGGATGACTGGCTACACCTTC	CASSSTGMTGYTF
NA	TRBJ1-2	TRBV3-1/TRBV3-2	NA	TGTGCCAGCAGCCAAGGGGGGCTCGGCTACACCTTC	CASSQGGLGYTF
NA	TRBJ2-3	TRBV30	TRBD2	TGTGCCTGGAGCGCCCTCGGGGGGGGCACAGATACGCAGTATTTT	CAWSALGGGTDTQYF
NA	TRBJ2-3	TRBV7-9	TRBD2	TGTGCCGGCAGCGTCAAATCTAGCGGGGGGTTCGCAGATACGCAGTATTTT	CAGSVKSSGGFADTQYF
NA	TRBJ1-6	TRBV14	NA	TGTGCCAGCAGCCAAGATCTCGGGTCTCTCCTCCACTTT	CASSQDLGSLLHF
once	TRBJ1-1	TRBV7-8	TRBD1	TGTGCCAGCAGCCCCAATCAGGGGGGTGCAGACACTGAAGCTTTCTTT	CASSPNQGGADTEAFF
NA	TRBJ1-1	TRBV6-5	NA	TGTGCCAGCAGCGCAGGGCTCATGAACACTGAAGCTTTCTTT	CASSAGLMNTEAFF
NA	TRBJ1-1	TRBV6-5	NA	TGTGCCAGCAGTCGGACAAGAAACACTGAAGCTTTCTTT	CASSRTRNTEAFF
NA	TRBJ2-7	TRBV27	NA	TGTGCCAGCAGTCTCTCACCCGCCAGGCTCGGCTCCTACGAGCAGTACTTC	CASSLSPARLGSYEQYF
NA	TRBJ2-7	TRBV11-2	NA	TGTGCCAGCAGCTTAGTGACAGGCCCCTACGAGCAGTACTTC	CASSLVTGPYEQYF
NA	TRBJ2-2	TRBV9	TRBD2	TGTGCCAGCAGGAGGGGAACTAGCGGGAGGTTTAACACCGGGGAGCTGTTTTTT	CASRRGTSGRFNTGELFF
NA	TRBJ2-7	TRBV5-1	TRBD1	TGCGCCAGCAAGGAGGGGACAGGGGCCGCATACGAGCAGTACTTC	CASKEGTGAAYEQYF
NA	TRBJ1-6	TRBV4-2	TRBD1	TGTGCCAGCAGCCAAGCCCCCGTCTGGACAGGAGGAGATAATTCACCCCTCCACTTT	CASSQAPVWTGGDNSPLHF
NA	TRBJ1-1	TRBV19	NA	TGTGCCACAAGGGGGGGGTCGAACACTGAAGCTTTCTTT	CATRGGSNTEAFF
NA	TRBJ2-2	TRBV6-5	NA	TGTGCCAGCAGTTACTCGATAGCGAGAAACACCGGGGAGCTGTTTTTT	CASSYSIARNTGELFF
NA	TRBJ2-1	TRBV9	TRBD2	TGTGCCAGCGCCGATAGCGGGGAGTACAATGAGCAGTTCTTC	CASADSGEYNEQFF
few	TRBJ1-5	TRBV11-2	TRBD1	TGTGCCAGCAGCGGATGGGACAGGGGGCCCTCCTTGGGCAATCAGCCCCAGCATTTT	CASSGWDRGPSLGNQPQHF
few	TRBJ2-7	TRBV2	NA	TGTGCCAGCAGTGAAACCGGCTACGAGCAGTACTTC	CASSETGYEQYF
NA	TRBJ2-1	TRBV7-3	TRBD1	TGTGCCAGCAGCCCAACCACAGGGGGCAATGAGCAGTTCTTC	CASSPTTGGNEQFF
NA	TRBJ1-1	TRBV19	NA	TGTGCCAGTAGTCAAGACAGCATGAACACTGAAGCTTTCTTT	CASSQDSMNTEAFF
NA	TRBJ2-1	TRBV3-1/TRBV3-2	TRBD2	TGTGCCACTTGTCCTTTCGGGACTAGCGGTTACAATGAGCAGTTCTTC	CATCPFGTSGYNEQFF
NA	TRBJ2-2	TRBV6-5	NA	TGTGCCAGCAGTCGCGGTACTAGTTCCCCCGGGGAGCTGTTTTTT	CASSRGTSSPGELFF
NA	TRBJ2-1	TRBV5-1	NA	TGCGCCAGCAGCTTGGCCCAGATGGACAGTAGCAATGAGCAGTTCTTC	CASSLAQMDSSNEQFF
NA	TRBJ2-3	TRBV19	TRBD2	TGTGCCAGCCGGGAGGGCCCAGATACGCAGTATTTT	CASREGPDTQYF
once	TRBJ2-3	TRBV12-3/TRBV12-4	NA	TGTGCCAGCAGTTTAGTGGCTGCAGATACGCAGTATTTT	CASSLVAADTQYF
NA	TRBJ1-2	TRBV19	TRBD1	TGTGCCAGTAGTATAGACGCCAGGGGGGCTGGCTACACCTTC	CASSIDARGAGYTF
NA	TRBJ2-1	TRBV9	TRBD2	TGTGCCAGCAGCGCTGGAGGGACTAGCCTATACAATGAGCAGTTCTTC	CASSAGGTSLYNEQFF
NA	TRBJ1-3	TRBV9	TRBD1	TGTGCCAGCAGCGTTCGATGGACAGGGGCCGGAAACACCATATATTTT	CASSVRWTGAGNTIYF
NA	TRBJ2-1	TRBV2	TRBD1	TGTGCCAGCAGCCCGGGACCCGGGACAGGACTCAATGAGCAGTTCTTC	CASSPGPGTGLNEQFF
NA	TRBJ1-3	TRBV6-6	TRBD1	TGTGCCAGCAGTTGGGGGACAGGGGCCGGAAACACCATATATTTT	CASSWGTGAGNTIYF
NA	TRBJ2-4	TRBV7-9	NA	TGTGCCAGCAGCTTAGCACAGGGTGTAAACATTCAGTACTTC	CASSLAQGVNIQYF
NA	TRBJ1-1	TRBV12-3/TRBV12-4	NA	TGTGCCAGCGGTCAACAGAACACTGAAGCTTTCTTT	CASGQQNTEAFF
NA	TRBJ1-4	TRBV5-6	TRBD1	TGTGCCAGCACCGGGTCAGGGGGAATTGCAACTAATGAAAAACTGTTTTTT	CASTGSGGIATNEKLFF
NA	TRBJ2-7	TRBV5-1	TRBD1	TGCGCCAGCAGCTCCGGGACAGGGACCTACGAGCAGTACTTC	CASSSGTGTYEQYF
NA	TRBJ1-1	TRBV6-1	NA	TGTGCCAGCAGTGAAACAGGGAACACTGAAGCTTTCTTT	CASSETGNTEAFF
NA	TRBJ2-6	TRBV28	NA	TGTGCCAGCAGTCTCCAGGGTAGCGGGGCCAACGTCCTGACTTTC	CASSLQGSGANVLTF
NA	TRBJ2-7	TRBV24-1	NA	TGTGCCACCAGTGATTACCCCTCAGGTTGGGTAACCTACGAGCAGTACTTC	CATSDYPSGWVTYEQYF
NA	TRBJ2-1	TRBV11-2	TRBD2	TGTGCCAGCAGCACCGCTGGGACTAGTAATGATGAGCAGTTCTTC	CASSTAGTSNDEQFF
NA	TRBJ1-1	TRBV5-1	TRBD1	TGCGCCAGCAGCACCCAGACAGGGAGCACTGAAGCTTTCTTT	CASSTQTGSTEAFF
NA	TRBJ2-1	TRBV5-8	NA	TGTGCCAGCAGCTTGGACTATCTGGCGGTTGATGAGCAGTTCTTC	CASSLDYLAVDEQFF
NA	TRBJ1-3	TRBV19	NA	TGTGCCAGTAGGAGGACAGCCTCTGGAAACACCATATATTTT	CASRRTASGNTIYF
NA	TRBJ2-3	TRBV3-1/TRBV3-2	NA	TGTGCCAGCAGCCCCCGGGCAGGGAGGACAGATACGCAGTATTTT	CASSPRAGRTDTQYF
NA	TRBJ1-5	TRBV6-5	NA	TGTGCCAGCAGACCCATACAGGGCCTTCAGCATTTT	CASRPIQGLQHF
NA	TRBJ1-2	TRBV28	NA	TGTGCCAGCGGTCTAACAGGGCCGAGTCACTATGGCTACACCTTC	CASGLTGPSHYGYTF
NA	TRBJ1-3	TRBV20-1	TRBD1	TGCAGTGCTAGTGGGGCAGGGGGCCGGTCTGGAAACACCATATATTTT	CSASGAGGRSGNTIYF
once	TRBJ2-7	TRBV14	NA	TGTGCCAGCAATCGCATGGGGGCTACCTACGAGCAGTACTTC	CASNRMGATYEQYF
NA	TRBJ1-3	TRBV18	NA	TGTGCCAGCTCACCAATCATTGGTAGGGGCGGAAACACCATATATTTT	CASSPIIGRGGNTIYF
NA	TRBJ1-1	TRBV5-1	NA	TGCGCCAGCAGCCAACGGGGAGACCGTGAAGCTTTCTTT	CASSQRGDREAFF
NA	TRBJ2-3	TRBV5-4	TRBD2	TGTGCCAGCAGCCCGGGGGGTCTAGCGGGAGCTAGGGATACGCAGTATTTT	CASSPGGLAGARDTQYF
NA	TRBJ2-1	TRBV19	NA	TGTGCCAGTAGGGGCCGCTCCTACAATGAGCAGTTCTTC	CASRGRSYNEQFF
NA	TRBJ2-7	TRBV3-1/TRBV3-2	TRBD2	TGTGCCAGCAGCTTCGGGGGGACCATGGGATACGAGCAGTACTTC	CASSFGGTMGYEQYF
once	TRBJ1-3	TRBV2	NA	TGTGCCAGCAGTCCAGGGCTTTCTGGAAACACCATATATTTT	CASSPGLSGNTIYF